These 3 T cell receptor beta chains originate from one sample sequenced in a study of OX40 agonist ivuxolimab in advanced cancers. Library construction relied on the immunoSEQ multiplex PCR assay. Here the immuneACCESS table is served through TCRdb, limited to in-frame sequences with V and J called. Missing clones are a known gap in these copies; in checked studies unresolved V genes cover under half, and the rest lacks a known reason. The sample table records about 81,000 clones; roughly 85% of these occur just once. Together, the top ten hold approximately 0.22% of the sample. The sequencing here drew on CD4+ or CD8+ T cells sorted from blood, taken in a trial of the OX40 agonist ivuxolimab. The receptors come from an adult with an advanced solid tumor such as melanoma, head and neck, liver or kidney cancer.

The V and J genes are TRBV7-2 and TRBJ1-5, with 10 positions matching TRBD1. Germline CDR1 is SGHTA and CDR2 is FQGNSA. After removal of 3 bases from V and 7 bases from J, the junction contained 12 bases not matched to a gene. The CDR3 runs 17 residues. Here the CDR3 reads CASSFDGTGVFGQPQHF. CDR3 nucleotides: TGTGCCAGCAGCTTTGACGGGACAGGGGTTTTTGGACAGCCCCAGCATTTT.

This chain links TRBV6-1 with TRBJ1-2, with D possibly being TRBD1 (6 bases). Trimming pared 6 bases from V and 8 bases from J, leaving 19 bases between. The CDR3 contains 14 residues. Germline V CDR1 and CDR2: MNHNS, SASEGT. The CDR3 DNA reads TGTGCCAGCAGGGGGGCGGGAGGAATAGGCGGCTACACCTTC. This translates into CASRGAGGIGGYTF.

The chain couples TRBV7-9 to TRBJ2-1, with D maybe TRBD1 (7 bases). The CDR3 is 16 residues long. Trimming shortened V by 5 bases and J by 7 bases, and 21 bases separated the two germline ends. Germline CDR1 SEHNR, CDR2 FQNEAQ (reference sequence). The CDR3 bases are TGTGCCAGCAGCCACAACCCAGGGGGGAAAGGAAATGAGCAGTTCTTC. The encoded protein is CASSHNPGGKGNEQFF.